This T cell receptor beta chain stems from a study of technical replicates of blood from four donors. The germline V gene has CDR1 SGHAT and CDR2 FQNNGV. The V and J ends lost 6 bases and 4 bases respectively, with 7 bases between them. The CDR3 runs 13 residues. The table came from immunoSEQ multiplex PCR; TCRdb's copy has only in-frame clones and leaves some out. The table includes roughly 70,000 clones, around 96% detected once. Sequencing was done on a sample of T cells isolated from PBMCs. The receptor was derived from a human donor in good health. The J gene is TRBJ2-6, the V gene TRBV11-2; no clear D. The CDR3 here is CASSSQGANVLTF. In DNA, the CDR3 is TGTGCCAGCAGTTCTCAGGGGGCCAACGTCCTGACTTTC.